Listed here is a single TCR beta chain. Primers included in the PCR were 60 Vbeta and 13 Jbeta primers. The table came from immunoSEQ multiplex PCR; TCRdb's copy has only in-frame clones and leaves some out. The sample carries 95,000 to 150,000 clones, 77% recorded once. The data were taken from a study of cytomegalovirus exposure and HLA in healthy donors. CDR1 and CDR2 (germline): MNHNS, SASEGT. This CDR3 spans 13 amino acids. V lost 3 bases to trimming and J lost 3 bases, with 9 bases between them. This receptor was taken from a human donor in good health. Sample: PBMCs. The chain employs TRBV6-1 and TRBJ2-7; D is uncertain. The CDR3 DNA is TGTGCCAGCAGTGAGATCGGTGGCTACGAGCAGTACTTC. It encodes CASSEIGGYEQYF.